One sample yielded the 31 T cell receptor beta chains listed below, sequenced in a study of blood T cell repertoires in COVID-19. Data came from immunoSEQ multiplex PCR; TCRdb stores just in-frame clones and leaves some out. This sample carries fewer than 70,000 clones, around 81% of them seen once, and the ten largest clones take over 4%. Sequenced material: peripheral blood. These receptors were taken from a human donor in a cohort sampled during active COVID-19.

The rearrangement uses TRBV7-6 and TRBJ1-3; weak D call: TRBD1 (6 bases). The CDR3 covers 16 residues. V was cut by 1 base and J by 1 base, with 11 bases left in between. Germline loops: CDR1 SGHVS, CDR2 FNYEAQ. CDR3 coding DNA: TGTGCCAGCAGCTTAGAGGGGGTGATTTCTGGAAACACCATATATTTT. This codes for CASSLEGVISGNTIYF.

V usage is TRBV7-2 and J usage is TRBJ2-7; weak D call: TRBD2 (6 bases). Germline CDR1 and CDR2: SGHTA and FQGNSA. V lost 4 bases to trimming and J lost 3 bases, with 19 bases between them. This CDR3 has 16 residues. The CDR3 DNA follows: TGTGCCAGCAGCTCGAGTACCTTAGCGGTGGGCTACGAGCAGTACTTC. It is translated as CASSSSTLAVGYEQYF.

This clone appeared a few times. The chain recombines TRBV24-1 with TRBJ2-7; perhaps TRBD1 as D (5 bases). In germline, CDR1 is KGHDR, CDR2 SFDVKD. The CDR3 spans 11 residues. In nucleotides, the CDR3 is TGTGCGGTCGGAACAGGCTACGAGCAGTACTTC. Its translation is CAVGTGYEQYF.

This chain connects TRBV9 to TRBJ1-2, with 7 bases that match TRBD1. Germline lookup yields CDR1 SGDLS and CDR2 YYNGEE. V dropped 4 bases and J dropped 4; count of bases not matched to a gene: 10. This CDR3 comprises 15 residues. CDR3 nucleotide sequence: TGTGCCAGCAGCCCGACGACCGGGACAGCCTATGGCTACACCTTC. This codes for CASSPTTGTAYGYTF.

In nucleotides, the CDR3 is TGTGCCAGCAGCCCCTTGCGGGGGACCTACGAGCAGTACTTC. Its protein is CASSPLRGTYEQYF. The V gene is TRBV3-1 (or the pseudogene TRBV3-2), the J gene TRBJ2-7; 7 bases align to TRBD2. The J segment lost 2 bases and the V segment lost 4 bases, leaving 5 bases of the junction unmatched. The CDR3 spans 14 residues. Germline lookup yields CDR1 LGHDT and CDR2 YNNKEL (reference sequence).

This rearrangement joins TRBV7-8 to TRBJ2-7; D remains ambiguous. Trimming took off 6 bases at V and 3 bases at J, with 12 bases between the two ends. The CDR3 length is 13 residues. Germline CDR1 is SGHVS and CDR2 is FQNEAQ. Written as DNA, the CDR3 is TGTGCCAGCAGTTCTCAGGTGAACTACGAGCAGTACTTC. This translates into CASSSQVNYEQYF.

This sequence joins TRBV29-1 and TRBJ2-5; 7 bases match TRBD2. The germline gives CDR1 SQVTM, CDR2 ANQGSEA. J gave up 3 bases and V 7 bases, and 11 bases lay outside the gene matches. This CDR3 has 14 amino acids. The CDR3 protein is CSARGEFEKETQYF. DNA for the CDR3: TGCAGCGCCCGGGGGGAGTTTGAGAAAGAGACCCAGTACTTC.

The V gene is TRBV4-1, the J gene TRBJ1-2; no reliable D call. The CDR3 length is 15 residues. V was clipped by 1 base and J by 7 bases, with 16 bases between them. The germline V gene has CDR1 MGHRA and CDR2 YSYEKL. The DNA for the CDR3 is TGCGCCAGCAGCCAAGGGCGTCAAAGGGAGGTTGGCTACACCTTC. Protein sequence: CASSQGRQREVGYTF.

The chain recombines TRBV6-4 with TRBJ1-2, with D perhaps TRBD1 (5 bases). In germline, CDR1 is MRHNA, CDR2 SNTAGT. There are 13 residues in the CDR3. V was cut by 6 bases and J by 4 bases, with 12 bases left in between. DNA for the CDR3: TGTGCCAGCAGGGCGGGACCGAGCTATGGCTACACCTTC. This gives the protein CASRAGPSYGYTF.

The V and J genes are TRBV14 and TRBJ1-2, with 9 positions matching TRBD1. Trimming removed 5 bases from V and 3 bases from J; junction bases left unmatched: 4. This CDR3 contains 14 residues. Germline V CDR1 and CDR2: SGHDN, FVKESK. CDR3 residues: CASSAWTGDYGYTF. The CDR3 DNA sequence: TGTGCCAGCAGCGCTTGGACAGGGGACTATGGCTACACCTTC. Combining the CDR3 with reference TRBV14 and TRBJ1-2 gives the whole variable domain EAGVTQFPSHSVIEKGQTVTLRCDPISGHDNLYWYRRVMGKEIKFLLHFVKESKQDESGMPNNRFLAERTGGTYSTLKVQPAELEDSGVYFCASSAWTGDYGYTFGSGTRLTVV.

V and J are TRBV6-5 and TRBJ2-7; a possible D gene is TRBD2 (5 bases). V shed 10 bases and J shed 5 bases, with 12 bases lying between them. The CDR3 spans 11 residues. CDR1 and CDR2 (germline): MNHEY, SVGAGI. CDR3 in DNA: TGTGCCACACACAAGAGGGACGAGCAGTACTTC. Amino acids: CATHKRDEQYF.

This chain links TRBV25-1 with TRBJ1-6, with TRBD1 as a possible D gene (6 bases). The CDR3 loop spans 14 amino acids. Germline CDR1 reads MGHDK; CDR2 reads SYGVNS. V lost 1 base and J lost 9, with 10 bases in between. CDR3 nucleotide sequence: TGTGCCAGCAGTGAATCAGGGGTGGTTTCACCCCTCCACTTT. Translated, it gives CASSESGVVSPLHF.

CDR3 in DNA: TGCGCCAGCGGCAGGGGGGCGAGTCAGCCCCAGCATTTT. Translated, it gives CASGRGASQPQHF. J is TRBJ1-5 and V is TRBV4-1; TRBD1 agrees at 7 bases. The CDR3 runs 13 residues. J was trimmed by 6 bases and V by 8 bases; bases with no gene match: 7. Germline CDR1 is MGHRA and CDR2 is YSYEKL.

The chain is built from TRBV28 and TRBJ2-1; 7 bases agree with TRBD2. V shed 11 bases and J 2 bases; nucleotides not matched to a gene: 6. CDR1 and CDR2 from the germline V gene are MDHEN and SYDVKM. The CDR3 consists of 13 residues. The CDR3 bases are TGTGCCCCCGGGAGGTGGACCTACAATGAGCAGTTCTTC. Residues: CAPGRWTYNEQFF.

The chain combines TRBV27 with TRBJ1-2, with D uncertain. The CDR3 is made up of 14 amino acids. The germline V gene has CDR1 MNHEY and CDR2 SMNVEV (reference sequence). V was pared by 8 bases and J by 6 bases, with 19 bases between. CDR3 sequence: CASGVAVTVNGYTF. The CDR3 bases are TGTGCCAGCGGGGTAGCGGTCACCGTCAATGGCTACACCTTC.

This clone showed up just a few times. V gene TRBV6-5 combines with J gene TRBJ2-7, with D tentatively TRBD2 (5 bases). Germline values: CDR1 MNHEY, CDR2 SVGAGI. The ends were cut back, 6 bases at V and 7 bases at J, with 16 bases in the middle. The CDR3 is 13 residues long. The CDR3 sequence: CASRPGLAREQYF. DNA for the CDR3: TGTGCCAGCAGACCCGGACTGGCTCGGGAGCAGTACTTC.

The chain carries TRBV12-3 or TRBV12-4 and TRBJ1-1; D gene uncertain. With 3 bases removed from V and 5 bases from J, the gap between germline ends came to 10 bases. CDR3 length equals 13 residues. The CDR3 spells CASSFLSGTEAFF. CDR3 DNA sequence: TGTGCCAGCAGTTTTCTATCGGGGACTGAAGCTTTCTTT.

This CDR3 reads CASSGDRGRQSGANVLTF. DNA for the CDR3: TGTGCCAGCAGCGGGGACAGGGGGCGTCAGTCTGGGGCCAACGTCCTGACTTTC. The chain couples TRBV7-9 to TRBJ2-6; 12 positions agree with TRBD1. The V gene's germline CDR1 is SEHNR and CDR2 FQNEAQ (reference sequence). V gave up 5 bases and J gave up 1 base; unmatched junction bases: 6. This CDR3 region has 18 residues.

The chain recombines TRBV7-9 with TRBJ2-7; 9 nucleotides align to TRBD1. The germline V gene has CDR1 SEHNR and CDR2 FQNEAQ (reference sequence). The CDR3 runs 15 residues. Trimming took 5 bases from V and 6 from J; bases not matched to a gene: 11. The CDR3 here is CASSLNRGLITEQYF. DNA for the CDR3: TGTGCCAGCAGCCTTAACAGGGGGCTAATAACCGAGCAGTACTTC.

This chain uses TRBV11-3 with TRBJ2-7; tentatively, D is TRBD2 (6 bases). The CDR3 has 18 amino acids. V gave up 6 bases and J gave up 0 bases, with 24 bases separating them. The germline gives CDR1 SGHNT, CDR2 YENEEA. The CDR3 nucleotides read TGTGCCAGCAGGAATAGAGGTCGTGTAGCGGAGAGCTCCTACGAGCAGTACTTC. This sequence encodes CASRNRGRVAESSYEQYF.

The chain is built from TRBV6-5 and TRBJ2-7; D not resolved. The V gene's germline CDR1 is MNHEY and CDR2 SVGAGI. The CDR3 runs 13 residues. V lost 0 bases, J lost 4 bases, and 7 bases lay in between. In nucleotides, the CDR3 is TGTGCCAGCAGTTACTCGACTTATTACGAGCAGTACTTC. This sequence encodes CASSYSTYYEQYF.

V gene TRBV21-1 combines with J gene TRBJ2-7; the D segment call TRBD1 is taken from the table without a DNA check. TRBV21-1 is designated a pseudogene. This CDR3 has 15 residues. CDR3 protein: CASSNSDRDNYEQYF. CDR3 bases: TGTGCCAGCAGCAACTCTGACCGGGACAACTACGAGCAGTACTTC.

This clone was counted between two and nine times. DNA of the CDR3: TGTGCCAGCAGTGGTCAAGCGGGAGGGCCGCATGAGCAGTTCTTC. It codes for CASSGQAGGPHEQFF. This chain links TRBV25-1 with TRBJ2-1; 10 nucleotides agree with TRBD2. The CDR3 consists of 15 residues. Germline CDR1 reads MGHDK; CDR2 reads SYGVNS. Unmatched junction bases numbered 8, after V lost 4 bases and J lost 8 bases.

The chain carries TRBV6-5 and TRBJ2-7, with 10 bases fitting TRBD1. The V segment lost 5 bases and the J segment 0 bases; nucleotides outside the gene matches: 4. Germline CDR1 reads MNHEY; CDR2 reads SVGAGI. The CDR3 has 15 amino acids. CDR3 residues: CASSLRDRGSYEQYF. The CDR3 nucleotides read TGTGCCAGCAGTCTCCGGGACAGGGGCTCCTACGAGCAGTACTTC.

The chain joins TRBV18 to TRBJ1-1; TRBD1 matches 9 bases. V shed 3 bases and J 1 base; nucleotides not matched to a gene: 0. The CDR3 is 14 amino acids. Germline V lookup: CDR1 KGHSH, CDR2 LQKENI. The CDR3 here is CASSPDRGNTEAFF. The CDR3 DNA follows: TGTGCCAGCTCACCGGACAGGGGGAACACTGAAGCTTTCTTT.

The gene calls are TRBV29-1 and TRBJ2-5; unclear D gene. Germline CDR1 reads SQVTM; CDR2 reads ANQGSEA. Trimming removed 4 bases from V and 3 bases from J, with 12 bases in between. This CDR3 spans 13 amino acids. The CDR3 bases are TGCAGCGTTGTTCAGGTCATGGAAGAGACCCAGTACTTC. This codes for CSVVQVMEETQYF.

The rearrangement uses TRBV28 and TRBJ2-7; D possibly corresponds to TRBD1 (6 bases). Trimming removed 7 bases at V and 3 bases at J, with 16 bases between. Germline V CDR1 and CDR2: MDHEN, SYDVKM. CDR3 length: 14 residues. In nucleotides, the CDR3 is TGTGCCAGCAACCATAGGACAGATAGCTACGAGCAGTACTTC. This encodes CASNHRTDSYEQYF.

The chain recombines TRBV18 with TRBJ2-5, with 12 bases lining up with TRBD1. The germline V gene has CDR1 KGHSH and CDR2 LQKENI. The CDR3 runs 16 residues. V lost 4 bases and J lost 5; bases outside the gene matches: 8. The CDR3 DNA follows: TGTGCCAGCTCACTTCCGGGACAGGGGGCGTGGGAGACCCAGTACTTC. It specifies CASSLPGQGAWETQYF.

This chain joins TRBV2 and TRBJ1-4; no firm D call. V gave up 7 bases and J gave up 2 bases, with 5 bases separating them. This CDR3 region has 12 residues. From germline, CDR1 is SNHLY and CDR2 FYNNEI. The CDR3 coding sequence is TGTGCCAGCACTCCGACTAATGAAAAACTGTTTTTT. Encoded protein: CASTPTNEKLFF.

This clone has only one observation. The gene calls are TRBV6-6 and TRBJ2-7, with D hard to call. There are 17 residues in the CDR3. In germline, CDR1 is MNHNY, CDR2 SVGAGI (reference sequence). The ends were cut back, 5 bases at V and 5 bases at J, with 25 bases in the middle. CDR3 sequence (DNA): TGTGCCAGCAGTCTTAAGTCATTTGCGGTTAAAAGCGACGAGCAGTACTTC. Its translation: CASSLKSFAVKSDEQYF.

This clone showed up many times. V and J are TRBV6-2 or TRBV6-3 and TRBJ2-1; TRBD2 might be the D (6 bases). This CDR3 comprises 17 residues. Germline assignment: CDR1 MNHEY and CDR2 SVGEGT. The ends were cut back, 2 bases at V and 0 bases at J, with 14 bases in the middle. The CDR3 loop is CASSYPTRGSSYNEQFF. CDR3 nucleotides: TGTGCCAGCAGTTACCCGACCCGGGGGAGCTCCTACAATGAGCAGTTCTTC.